The clone carrying this T cell receptor beta chain was observed a handful of times. A single record per CDR3 protein comes from TCRdb applying MiXCR to the 5' RACE reads. The data show some 500,000 distinct CDR3 sequences, about 13% seen once. The entry originates in a study of T cells after yellow fever vaccination. As for the study in general: Some fractions had low cell numbers, and these were prepared with SMART-Seq v4 Ultra Low Input.

This receptor was identified in a man aged 30 to 39 who received the YFV17D yellow fever vaccine. This specimen consisted of PBMCs, obtained on the day of the yellow fever booster vaccination.

CDR3 bases: TGTGCCATCAGCAGAACAGGGTCAGAGACCCAGTACTTC. Its protein is CAISRTGSETQYF. This chain uses TRBV10-3 with TRBJ2-5; maybe TRBD1 (6 bases). The V gene's germline CDR1 is ENHRY and CDR2 SYGVKD. CDR3 length: 13 amino acids. V lost 6 bases to trimming and J lost 4 bases, with 12 bases between them.